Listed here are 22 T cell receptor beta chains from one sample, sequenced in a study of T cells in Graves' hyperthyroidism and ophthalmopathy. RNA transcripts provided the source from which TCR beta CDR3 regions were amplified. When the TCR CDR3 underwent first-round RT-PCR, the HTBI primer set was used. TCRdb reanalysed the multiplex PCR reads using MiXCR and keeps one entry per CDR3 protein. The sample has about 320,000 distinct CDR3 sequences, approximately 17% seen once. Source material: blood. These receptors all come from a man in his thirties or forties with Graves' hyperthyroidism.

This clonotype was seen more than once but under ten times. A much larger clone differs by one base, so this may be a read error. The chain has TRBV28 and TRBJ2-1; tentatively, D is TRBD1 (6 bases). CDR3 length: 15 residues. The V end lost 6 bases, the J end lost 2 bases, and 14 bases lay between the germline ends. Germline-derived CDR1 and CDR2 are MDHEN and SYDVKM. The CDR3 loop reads CASSQGHNPYNEQFF. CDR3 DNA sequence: TGTGCCAGCAGCCAGGGACACAACCCCTACAATGAGCAGTTCTTC.

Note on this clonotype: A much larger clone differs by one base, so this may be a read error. CDR3 sequence: CASSGQGPFRYNEQFF. CDR3 in DNA: TGTGCCAGCAGCGGCCAGGGACCATTCCGCTACAATGAGCAGTTCTTC. The rearrangement joins TRBV7-9 to TRBJ2-1; the D gene could be TRBD1 or TRBD2 (5 bases each). V was pared by 5 bases and J by 3 bases, with 17 bases between. This CDR3 spans 16 amino acids. Germline assignment: CDR1 SEHNR and CDR2 FQNEAQ (reference sequence).

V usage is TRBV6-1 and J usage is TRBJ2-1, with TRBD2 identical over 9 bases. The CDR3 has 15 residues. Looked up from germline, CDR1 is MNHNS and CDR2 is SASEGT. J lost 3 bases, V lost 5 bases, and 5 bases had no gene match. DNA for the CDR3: TGTGCCAGCAGTTCGACTAGCGGCCTCTACAATGAGCAGTTCTTC. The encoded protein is CASSSTSGLYNEQFF.

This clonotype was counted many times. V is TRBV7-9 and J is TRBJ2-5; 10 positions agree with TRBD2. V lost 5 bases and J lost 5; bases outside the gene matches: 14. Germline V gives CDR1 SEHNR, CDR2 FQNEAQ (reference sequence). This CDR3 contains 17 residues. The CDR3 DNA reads TGTGCCAGCAGCCCGTACCTAGCGGGAGTTTTCGCGGAGACCCAGTACTTC. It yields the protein CASSPYLAGVFAETQYF.

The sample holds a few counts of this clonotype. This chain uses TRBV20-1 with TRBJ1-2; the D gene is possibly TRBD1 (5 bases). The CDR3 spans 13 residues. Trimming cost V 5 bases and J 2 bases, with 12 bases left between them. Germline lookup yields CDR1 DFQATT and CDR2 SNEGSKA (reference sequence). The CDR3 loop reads CSAPPQGNYGYTF. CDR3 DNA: TGCAGTGCTCCGCCCCAGGGAAACTATGGCTACACCTTC.

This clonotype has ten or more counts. CDR3: CASSTIAAEAFF. CDR3 nucleotide sequence: TGTGCCAGTTCGACGATTGCAGCTGAAGCTTTCTTT. The chain carries TRBV25-1 and TRBJ1-1, with D unclear. CDR1 is MGHDK, CDR2 SYGVNS, per germline. The V end lost 9 bases, the J end lost 6 bases, and 14 bases lay between the germline ends. This CDR3 has 12 amino acids.

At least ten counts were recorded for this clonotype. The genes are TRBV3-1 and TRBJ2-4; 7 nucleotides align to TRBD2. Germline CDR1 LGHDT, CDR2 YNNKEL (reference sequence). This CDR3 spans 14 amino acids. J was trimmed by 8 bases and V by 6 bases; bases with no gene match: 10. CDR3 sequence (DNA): TGTGCCAGCAGTTCCCCCGCGGGGAGGGACATTCAGTACTTC. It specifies CASSSPAGRDIQYF.

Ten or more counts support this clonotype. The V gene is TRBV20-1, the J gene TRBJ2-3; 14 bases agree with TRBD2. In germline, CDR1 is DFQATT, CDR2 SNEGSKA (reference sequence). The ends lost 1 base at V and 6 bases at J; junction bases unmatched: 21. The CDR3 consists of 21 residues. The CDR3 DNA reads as TGCAGTGCTAGAGGGGATAAACCGGGACTAGCGGGAGAGTGGGAAGCCGATACGCAGTATTTT. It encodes CSARGDKPGLAGEWEADTQYF.

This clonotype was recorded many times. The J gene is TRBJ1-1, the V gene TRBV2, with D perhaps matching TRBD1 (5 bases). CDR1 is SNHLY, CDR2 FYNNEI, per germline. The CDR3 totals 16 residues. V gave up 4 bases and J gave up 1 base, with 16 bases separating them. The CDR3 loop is CASSGPHQGANTEAFF. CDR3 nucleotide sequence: TGTGCCAGCAGTGGCCCACACCAGGGTGCGAACACTGAAGCTTTCTTT.

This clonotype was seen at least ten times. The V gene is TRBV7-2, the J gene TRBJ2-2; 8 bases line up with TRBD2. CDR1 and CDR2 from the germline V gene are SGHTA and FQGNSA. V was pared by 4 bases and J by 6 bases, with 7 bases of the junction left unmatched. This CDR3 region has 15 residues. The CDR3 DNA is TGTGCCAGCAGCTCCGTGGCGGGAGGAGCCGGGGAGCTGTTTTTT. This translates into CASSSVAGGAGELFF.

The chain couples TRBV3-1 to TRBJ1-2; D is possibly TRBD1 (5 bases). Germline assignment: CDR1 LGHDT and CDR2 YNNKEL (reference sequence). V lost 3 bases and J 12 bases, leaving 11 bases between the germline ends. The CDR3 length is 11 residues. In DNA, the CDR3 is TGTGCCAGCAGCCAGGGGGAGGGCAACACCTTC. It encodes CASSQGEGNTF.

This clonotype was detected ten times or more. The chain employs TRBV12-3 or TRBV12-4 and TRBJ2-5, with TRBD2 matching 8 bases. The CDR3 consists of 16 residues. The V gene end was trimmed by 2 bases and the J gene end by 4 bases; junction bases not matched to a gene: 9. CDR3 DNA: TGTGCCAGCAGTTTACGGGAGCGGGAGATGGGAGAGACCCAGTACTTC. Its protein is CASSLREREMGETQYF.

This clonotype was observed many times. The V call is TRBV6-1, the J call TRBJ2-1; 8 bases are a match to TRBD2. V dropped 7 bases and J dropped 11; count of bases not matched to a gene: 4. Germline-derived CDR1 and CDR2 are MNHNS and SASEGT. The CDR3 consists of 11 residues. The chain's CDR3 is CASTRGGQQFF. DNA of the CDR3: TGTGCCAGCACCCGGGGGGGACAGCAGTTCTTC.

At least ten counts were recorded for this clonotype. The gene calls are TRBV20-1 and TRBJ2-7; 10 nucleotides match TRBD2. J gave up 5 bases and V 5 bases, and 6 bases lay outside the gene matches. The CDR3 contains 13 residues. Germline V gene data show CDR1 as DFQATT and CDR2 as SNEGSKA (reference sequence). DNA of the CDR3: TGCAGTGCTCCGCTAGCGGGAGAGAACGAGCAGTACTTC. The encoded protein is CSAPLAGENEQYF.

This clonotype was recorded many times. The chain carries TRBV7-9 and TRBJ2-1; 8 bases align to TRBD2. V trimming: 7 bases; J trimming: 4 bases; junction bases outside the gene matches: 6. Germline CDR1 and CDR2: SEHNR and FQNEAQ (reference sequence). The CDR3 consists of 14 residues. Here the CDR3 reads CASTRTSPYNEQFF. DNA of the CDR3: TGTGCCAGCACCCGGACTAGCCCGTACAATGAGCAGTTCTTC.

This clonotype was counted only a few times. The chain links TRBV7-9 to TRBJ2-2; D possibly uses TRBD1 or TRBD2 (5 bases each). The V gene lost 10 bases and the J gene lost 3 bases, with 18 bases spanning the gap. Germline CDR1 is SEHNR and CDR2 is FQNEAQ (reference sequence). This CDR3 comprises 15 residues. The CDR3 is CATQLGEGYTGELFF. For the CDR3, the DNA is TGTGCCACCCAGCTGGGGGAAGGGTACACCGGGGAGCTGTTTTTT. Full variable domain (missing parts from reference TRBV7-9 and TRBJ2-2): DTGVSQNPRHKITKRGQNVTFRCDPISEHNRLYWYRQTLGQGPEFLTYFQNEAQLEKSRLLSDRFSAERPKGSFSTLEIQRTEQGDSAMYLCATQLGEGYTGELFFGEGSRLTVL.

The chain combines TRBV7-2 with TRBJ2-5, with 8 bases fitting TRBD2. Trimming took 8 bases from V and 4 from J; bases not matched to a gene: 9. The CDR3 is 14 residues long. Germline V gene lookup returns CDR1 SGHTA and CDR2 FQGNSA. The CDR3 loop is CASGPGGWVETQYF. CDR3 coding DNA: TGTGCCAGCGGTCCGGGGGGGTGGGTAGAGACCCAGTACTTC.

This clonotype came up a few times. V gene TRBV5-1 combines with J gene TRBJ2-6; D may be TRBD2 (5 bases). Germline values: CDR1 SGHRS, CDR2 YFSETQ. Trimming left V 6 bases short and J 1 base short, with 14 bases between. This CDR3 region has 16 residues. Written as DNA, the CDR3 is TGCGCCAGCAAAGCGACGGGATCTTCTGGGGCCAACGTCCTGACTTTC. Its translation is CASKATGSSGANVLTF.

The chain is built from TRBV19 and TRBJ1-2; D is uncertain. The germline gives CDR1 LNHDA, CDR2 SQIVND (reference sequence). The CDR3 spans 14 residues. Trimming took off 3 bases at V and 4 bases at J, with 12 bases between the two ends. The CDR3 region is CASSILYVPYGYTF. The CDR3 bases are TGTGCCAGTAGTATCCTCTATGTACCCTATGGCTACACCTTC.

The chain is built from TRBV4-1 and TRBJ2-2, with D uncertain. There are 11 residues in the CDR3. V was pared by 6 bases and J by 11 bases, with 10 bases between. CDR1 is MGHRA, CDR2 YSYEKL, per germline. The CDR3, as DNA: TGCGCCAGCAGAGGTAGGGAAGAGCTGTTTTTT. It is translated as CASRGREELFF.

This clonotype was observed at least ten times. The CDR3 DNA is TGTGCCAGCAGCCAAGTCCCGGTCATGAACACTGAAGCTTTCTTT. It yields the protein CASSQVPVMNTEAFF. V is TRBV3-1 and J is TRBJ1-1, with no clear D. V gave up 1 base and J gave up 0 bases, with 9 bases separating them. The germline V gene encodes CDR1 LGHDT and CDR2 YNNKEL (reference sequence). This CDR3 region has 15 residues.

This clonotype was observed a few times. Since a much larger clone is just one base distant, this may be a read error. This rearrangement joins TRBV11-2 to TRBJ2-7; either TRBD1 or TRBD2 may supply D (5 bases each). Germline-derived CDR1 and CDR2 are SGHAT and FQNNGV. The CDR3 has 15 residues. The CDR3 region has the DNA TGTGCCAGCAGCTTAGGACGGGACGCCTCCTACGAGCAGTGCTTC. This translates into CASSLGRDASYEQCF. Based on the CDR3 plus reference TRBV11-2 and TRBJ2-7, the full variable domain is EAGVAQSPRYKIIEKRQSVAFWCNPISGHATLYWYQQILGQGPKLLIQFQNNGVVDDSQLPKDRFSAERLKGVDSTLKIQPAKLEDSAVYLCASSLGRDASYEQCFGPGTRLTVT.